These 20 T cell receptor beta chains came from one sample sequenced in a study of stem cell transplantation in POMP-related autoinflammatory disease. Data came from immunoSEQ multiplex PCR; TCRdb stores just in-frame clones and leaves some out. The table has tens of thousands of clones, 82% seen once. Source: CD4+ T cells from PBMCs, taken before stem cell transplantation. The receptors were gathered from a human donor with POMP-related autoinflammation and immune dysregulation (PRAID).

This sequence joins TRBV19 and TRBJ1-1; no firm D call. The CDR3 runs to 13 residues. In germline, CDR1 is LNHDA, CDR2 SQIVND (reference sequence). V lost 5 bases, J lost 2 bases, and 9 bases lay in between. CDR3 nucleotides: TGTGCCAGTAGTTACAGCTCTAACACTGAAGCTTTCTTT. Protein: CASSYSSNTEAFF.

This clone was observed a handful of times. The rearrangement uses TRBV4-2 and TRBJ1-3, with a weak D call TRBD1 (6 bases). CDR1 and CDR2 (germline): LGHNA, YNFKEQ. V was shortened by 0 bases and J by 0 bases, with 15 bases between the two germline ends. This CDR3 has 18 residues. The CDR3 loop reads CASSQDSGAESSGNTIYF. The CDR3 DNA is TGTGCCAGCAGCCAAGATTCGGGGGCTGAGAGCTCTGGAAACACCATATATTTT.

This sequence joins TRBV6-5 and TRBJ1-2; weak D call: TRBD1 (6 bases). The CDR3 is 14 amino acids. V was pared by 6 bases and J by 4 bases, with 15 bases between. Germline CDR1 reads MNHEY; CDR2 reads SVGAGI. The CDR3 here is CASSPSTGIYGYTF. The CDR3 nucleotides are TGTGCCAGCAGCCCCTCGACAGGTATCTATGGCTACACCTTC.

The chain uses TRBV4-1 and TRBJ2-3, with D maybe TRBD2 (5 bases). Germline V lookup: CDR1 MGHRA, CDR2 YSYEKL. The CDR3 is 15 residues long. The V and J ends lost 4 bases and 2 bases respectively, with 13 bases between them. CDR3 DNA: TGCGCCAGCAGCCGGACTCCCGCTCACACAGATACGCAGTATTTT. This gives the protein CASSRTPAHTDTQYF.

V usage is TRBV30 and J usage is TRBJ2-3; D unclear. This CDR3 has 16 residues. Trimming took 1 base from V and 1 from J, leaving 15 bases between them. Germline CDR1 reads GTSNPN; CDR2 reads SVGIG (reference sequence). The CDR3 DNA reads TGTGCCTGGAGTGAATTGGGCGGTATTGGCACAGATACGCAGTATTTT. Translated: CAWSELGGIGTDTQYF.

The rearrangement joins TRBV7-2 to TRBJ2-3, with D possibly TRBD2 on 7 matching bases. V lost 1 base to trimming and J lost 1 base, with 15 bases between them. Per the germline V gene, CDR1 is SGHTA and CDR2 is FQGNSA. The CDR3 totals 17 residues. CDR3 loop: CASSLVGGGRGTDTQYF. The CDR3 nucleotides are TGTGCCAGCAGCTTAGTTGGGGGGGGCCGGGGCACAGATACGCAGTATTTT.

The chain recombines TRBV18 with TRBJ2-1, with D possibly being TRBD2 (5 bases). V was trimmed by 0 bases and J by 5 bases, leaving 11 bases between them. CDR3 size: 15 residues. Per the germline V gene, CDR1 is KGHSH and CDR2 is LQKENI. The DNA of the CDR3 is TGTGCCAGCTCACCACCGAGGGTAGCGAACAATGAGCAGTTCTTC. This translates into CASSPPRVANNEQFF.

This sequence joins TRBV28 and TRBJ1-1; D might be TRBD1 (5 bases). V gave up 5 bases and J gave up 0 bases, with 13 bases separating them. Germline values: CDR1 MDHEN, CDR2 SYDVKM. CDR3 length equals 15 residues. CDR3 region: CASSPEGRLNTEAFF. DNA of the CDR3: TGTGCCAGCAGTCCCGAGGGACGGTTGAACACTGAAGCTTTCTTT.

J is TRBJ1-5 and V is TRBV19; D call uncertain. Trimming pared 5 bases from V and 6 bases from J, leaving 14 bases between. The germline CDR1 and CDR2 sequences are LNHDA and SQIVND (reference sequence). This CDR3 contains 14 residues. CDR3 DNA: TGTGCCAGTAGTTCCCTAAGGGTGGTTCAGCCCCAGCATTTT. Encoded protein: CASSSLRVVQPQHF.

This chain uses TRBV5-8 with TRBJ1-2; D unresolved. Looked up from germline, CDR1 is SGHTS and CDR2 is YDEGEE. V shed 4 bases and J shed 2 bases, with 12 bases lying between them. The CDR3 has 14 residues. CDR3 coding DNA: TGTGCCAGCAGCCCGAGGAGGGAAAACTATGGCTACACCTTC. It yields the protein CASSPRRENYGYTF.

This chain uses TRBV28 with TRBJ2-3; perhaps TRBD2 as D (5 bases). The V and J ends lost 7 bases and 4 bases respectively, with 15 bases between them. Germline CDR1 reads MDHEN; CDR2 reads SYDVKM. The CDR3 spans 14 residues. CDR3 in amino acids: CASNPPGNADTQYF. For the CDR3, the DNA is TGTGCCAGCAACCCCCCCGGGAATGCAGATACGCAGTATTTT.

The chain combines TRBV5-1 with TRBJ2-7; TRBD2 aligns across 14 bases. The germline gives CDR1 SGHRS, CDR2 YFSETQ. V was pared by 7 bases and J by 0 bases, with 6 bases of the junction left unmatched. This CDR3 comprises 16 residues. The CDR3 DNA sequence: TGCGCCAGCGCGGGACTAGCGGGAGCGCACTCCTACGAGCAGTACTTC. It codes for CASAGLAGAHSYEQYF. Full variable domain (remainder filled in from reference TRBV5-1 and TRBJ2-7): KAGVTQTPRYLIKTRGQQVTLSCSPISGHRSVSWYQQTPGQGLQFLFEYFSETQRNKGNFPGRFSGRQFSNSRSEMNVSTLELGDSALYLCASAGLAGAHSYEQYFGPGTRLTVT.

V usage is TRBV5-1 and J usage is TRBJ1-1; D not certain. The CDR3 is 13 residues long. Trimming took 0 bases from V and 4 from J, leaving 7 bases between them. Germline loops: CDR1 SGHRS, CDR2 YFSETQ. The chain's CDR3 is CASSLVSSTEAFF. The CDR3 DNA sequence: TGCGCCAGCAGCTTGGTAAGCTCCACTGAAGCTTTCTTT.

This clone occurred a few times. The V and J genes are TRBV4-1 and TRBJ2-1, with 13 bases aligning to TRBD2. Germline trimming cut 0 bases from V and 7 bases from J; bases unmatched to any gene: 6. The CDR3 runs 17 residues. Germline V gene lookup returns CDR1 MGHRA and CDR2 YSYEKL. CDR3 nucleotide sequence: TGCGCCAGCAGCCAAGAAAGAACTAGCGGGAGGGTTAATGAGCAGTTCTTC. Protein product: CASSQERTSGRVNEQFF.

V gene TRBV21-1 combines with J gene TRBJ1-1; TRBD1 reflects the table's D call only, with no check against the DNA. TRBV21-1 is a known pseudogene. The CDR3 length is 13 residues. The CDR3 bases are TGTGCCAGCACCCAGGGGTGGCACACTGAAGCTTTCTTT. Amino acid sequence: CASTQGWHTEAFF.

The DNA of the CDR3 is TGTGCCAGCAGTGCTGGGGGACAGGGTACATCAGAGACCCAGTACTTC. This codes for CASSAGGQGTSETQYF. The V gene is TRBV2, the J gene TRBJ2-5; 9 bases align to TRBD1. Trimming cost V 4 bases and J 4 bases; bases outside gene matches: 10. Germline V gene data show CDR1 as SNHLY and CDR2 as FYNNEI. The CDR3 totals 16 residues. Full variable domain (outside the CDR3, taken from reference TRBV2 and TRBJ2-5): EPEVTQTPSHQVTQMGQEVILRCVPISNHLYFYWYRQILGQKVEFLVSFYNNEISEKSEIFDDQFSVERPDGSNFTLKIRSTKLEDSAMYFCASSAGGQGTSETQYFGPGTRLLVL.

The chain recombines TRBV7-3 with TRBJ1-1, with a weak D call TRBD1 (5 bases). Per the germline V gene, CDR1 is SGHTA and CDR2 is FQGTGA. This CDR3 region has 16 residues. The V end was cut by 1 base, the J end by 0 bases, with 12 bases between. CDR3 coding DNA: TGTGCCAGCAGCTTAAAGGGGACGGGGATGAACACTGAAGCTTTCTTT. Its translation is CASSLKGTGMNTEAFF.

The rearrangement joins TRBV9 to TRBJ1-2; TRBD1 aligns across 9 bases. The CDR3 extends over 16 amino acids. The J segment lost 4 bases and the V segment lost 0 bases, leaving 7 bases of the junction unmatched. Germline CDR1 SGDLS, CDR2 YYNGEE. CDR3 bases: TGTGCCAGCAGCGTAGAGTGGGGACAGGGCCTCTATGGCTACACCTTC. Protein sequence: CASSVEWGQGLYGYTF.

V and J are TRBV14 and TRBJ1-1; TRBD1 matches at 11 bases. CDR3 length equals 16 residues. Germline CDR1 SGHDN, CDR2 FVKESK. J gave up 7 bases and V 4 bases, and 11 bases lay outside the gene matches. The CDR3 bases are TGTGCCAGCAGCCCCCAGTTGAGGACAGGGGGCGGTGAAGCTTTCTTT. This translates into CASSPQLRTGGGEAFF.

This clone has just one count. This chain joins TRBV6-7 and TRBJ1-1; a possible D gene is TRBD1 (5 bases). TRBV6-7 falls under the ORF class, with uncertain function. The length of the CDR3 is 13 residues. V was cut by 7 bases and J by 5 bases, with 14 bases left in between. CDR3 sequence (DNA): TGTGCCAGCATCGGGGCGGGTGATACTGAAGCTTTCTTT. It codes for CASIGAGDTEAFF.